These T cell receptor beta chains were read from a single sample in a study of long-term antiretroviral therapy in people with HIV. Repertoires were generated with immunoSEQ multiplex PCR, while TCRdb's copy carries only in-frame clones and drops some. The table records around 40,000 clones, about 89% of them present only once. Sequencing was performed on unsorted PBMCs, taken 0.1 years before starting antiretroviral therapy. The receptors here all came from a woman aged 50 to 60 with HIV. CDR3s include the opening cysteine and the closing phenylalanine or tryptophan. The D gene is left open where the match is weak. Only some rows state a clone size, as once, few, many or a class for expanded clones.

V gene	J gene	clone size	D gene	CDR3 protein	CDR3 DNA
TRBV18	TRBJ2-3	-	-	CASSPSARGTDTQYF	TGTGCCAGCTCACCCTCGGCTCGCGGCACAGATACGCAGTATTTT
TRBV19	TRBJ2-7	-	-	CASSIVWGGEQYF	TGTGCCAGTAGTATAGTATGGGGAGGCGAGCAGTACTTC
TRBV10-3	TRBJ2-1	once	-	CAISQGRYNEQFF	TGTGCCATCTCGCAGGGACGATACAATGAGCAGTTCTTC
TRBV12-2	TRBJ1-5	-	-	CASRLECRGDQPQHF	TGTGCAAGTCGCTTAGAATGTAGGGGAGATCAGCCCCAGCATTTT
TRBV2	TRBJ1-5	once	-	CASKKMGAEVAQPQHF	TGTGCCAGCAAAAAGATGGGGGCGGAGGTTGCTCAGCCCCAGCATTTT
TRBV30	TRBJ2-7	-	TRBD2	CAWSTSGGAYEQYF	TGTGCCTGGAGTACTAGCGGGGGGGCTTACGAGCAGTACTTC
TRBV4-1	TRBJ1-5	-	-	CASSPSPADGNQPQHF	TGCGCCAGCAGCCCGAGTCCGGCGGACGGCAATCAGCCCCAGCATTTT
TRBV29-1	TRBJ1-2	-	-	CSVEGDLYGYTF	TGCAGCGTTGAAGGGGACCTCTATGGCTACACCTTC
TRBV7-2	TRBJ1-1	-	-	CASSFLNTEAFF	TGTGCCAGCAGCTTCCTGAACACTGAAGCTTTCTTT
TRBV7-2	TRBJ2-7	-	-	CASSPRTDEQYF	TGTGCCAGCAGCCCCCGGACAGACGAGCAGTACTTC
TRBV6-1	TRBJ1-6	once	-	CASSEALTNQFNSPLHF	TGTGCCAGCAGTGAAGCGTTGACAAATCAGTTCAATTCACCCCTCCACTTT
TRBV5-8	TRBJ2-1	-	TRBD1	CASSLDRGYNEQFF	TGTGCCAGCAGCTTGGACAGGGGCTACAATGAGCAGTTCTTC
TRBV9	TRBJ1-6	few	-	CASSVVGVDSPLHF	TGTGCCAGCAGCGTAGTTGGGGTGGATTCACCCCTCCACTTT
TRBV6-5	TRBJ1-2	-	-	CASSTGTRRGYTF	TGTGCCAGCAGTACCGGGACCCGGCGTGGCTACACCTTC
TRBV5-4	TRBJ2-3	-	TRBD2	CASSLGGGWTDTQYF	TGTGCCAGCAGCCTCGGGGGGGGTTGGACAGATACGCAGTATTTT
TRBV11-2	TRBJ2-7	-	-	CASTGASYEQYF	TGTGCCAGCACCGGTGCGTCCTACGAGCAGTACTTC
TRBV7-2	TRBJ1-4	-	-	CASSLGPSGYNEKLFF	TGTGCCAGCAGCTTAGGGCCCTCGGGGTATAATGAAAAACTGTTTTTT
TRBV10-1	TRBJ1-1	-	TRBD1	CASSSTGEGEAFF	TGCGCCAGCAGTTCTACAGGGGAGGGTGAAGCTTTCTTT
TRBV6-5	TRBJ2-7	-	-	CASGAATYEQYF	TGTGCCAGCGGGGCGGCGACCTACGAGCAGTACTTC
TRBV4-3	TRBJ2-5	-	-	CASSQGRGGGASEETQYF	TGCGCCAGCAGCCAAGGTCGGGGAGGGGGGGCGAGTGAAGAGACCCAGTACTTC
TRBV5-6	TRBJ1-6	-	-	CASSLITGPYNSPLHF	TGTGCCAGCAGCTTGATCACAGGCCCTTACAATTCACCCCTCCACTTT
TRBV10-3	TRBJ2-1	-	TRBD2	CATCRSGGANEQFF	TGTGCCACCTGCCGTAGCGGGGGGGCGAACGAGCAGTTCTTC
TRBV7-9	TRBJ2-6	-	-	CASSSIGGSGANVLTF	TGTGCCAGCAGCTCGATCGGGGGATCTGGGGCCAACGTCCTGACTTTC
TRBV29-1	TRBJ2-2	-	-	CSVEIQGVTGELFF	TGTAGCGTTGAAATCCAGGGAGTAACCGGGGAGCTGTTTTTT
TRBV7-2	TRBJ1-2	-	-	CASSLDGLSGYTF	TGTGCCAGCAGCTTAGATGGGCTCTCGGGCTACACCTTC
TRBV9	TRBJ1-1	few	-	CASSRAGGTEAFF	TGTGCCAGCAGCCGGGCGGGGGGCACTGAAGCTTTCTTT
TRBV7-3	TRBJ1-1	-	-	CASSRSGDTEAFF	TGTGCCAGCAGCCGATCGGGAGACACTGAAGCTTTCTTT
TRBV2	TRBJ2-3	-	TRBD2	CASSESGGVQDTQYF	TGTGCCAGCAGTGAAAGCGGGGGGGTTCAAGATACGCAGTATTTT
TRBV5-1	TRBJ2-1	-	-	CASSLASGASYNEQFF	TGCGCCAGCAGCTTGGCCTCGGGGGCCTCCTACAATGAGCAGTTCTTC
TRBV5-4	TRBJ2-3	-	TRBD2	CASSWTSGVPDTQYF	TGTGCCAGCAGTTGGACTAGCGGGGTGCCAGATACGCAGTATTTT
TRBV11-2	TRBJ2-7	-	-	CASSLSGVINEQYF	TGTGCCAGCAGCTTAAGTGGGGTGATAAACGAGCAGTACTTC
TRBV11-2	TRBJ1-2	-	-	CASTLGRAGYTF	TGTGCCTCGACTTTAGGGAGGGCTGGCTACACCTTC
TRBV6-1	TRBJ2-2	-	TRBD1	CASRQGVNTGELFF	TGTGCCAGCCGACAGGGGGTGAACACCGGGGAGCTGTTTTTT
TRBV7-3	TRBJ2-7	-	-	CASSLLNYEQYF	TGTGCCAGCAGCTTATTGAACTACGAGCAGTACTTC
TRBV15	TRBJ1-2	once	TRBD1	CATSRDSDYGYTF	TGTGCCACCAGCCGGGACAGCGACTATGGCTACACCTTC
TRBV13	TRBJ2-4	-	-	CASSTPVGKNIQYF	TGTGCCAGCAGCACCCCAGTAGGCAAAAACATTCAGTACTTC